This T cell receptor (beta chain) was obtained from a study of response to subunit inactivated influenza vaccine. Study-wide results and caveats: A suggestion made by the authors is that each seasonal influenza vaccination recruits few new T cells.

One entry per CDR3 protein, called by TCRdb with MiXCR from the RT-PCR reads. Here the sample spans 550,000 to 800,000 distinct CDR3 sequences, approximately 14% being singletons. V shed 6 bases and J 8 bases; nucleotides not matched to a gene: 10. Germline V CDR1 and CDR2: LGHNT, FRNRAP. CDR3 length: 15 residues. In this sample, this clonotype turned up many times. Its antigen is unidentified. The sequenced sample was PBMCs from blood, obtained 11 to 12 days after vaccination. The TCR comes from a middle-aged man who received an inactivated influenza vaccine. The V gene is TRBV12-5, the J gene TRBJ1-1; TRBD1 matches at 12 bases. CDR3 sequence reads: CASGSGQGAEFEAFF. CDR3 bases: TGTGCTAGTGGATCGGGACAGGGGGCTGAGTTCGAAGCTTTCTTT.